This T cell receptor (beta chain) was identified in a study of blood T cell repertoires in COVID-19. Background on the study: The United States, Italy and Spain supplied acute and convalescent COVID-19 samples.

Per the study methods: Amplification of reference gene primers was used by the study to estimate nucleated cell counts. Generated by immunoSEQ multiplex PCR, the TCRdb table keeps only in-frame clones and is missing some. V and J calls and clone size are copied from that table; D and trimming were computed from the DNA. Among under 500,000 clones listed, about 89% were seen once. Germline CDR1 is SQVTM and CDR2 is ANQGSEA. Trimming took 0 bases from V and 8 from J, leaving 20 bases between them. This CDR3 has 16 amino acids. The TCR was taken from a woman aged 25 to 45 with acute or convalescent COVID-19. J is TRBJ2-1 and V is TRBV29-1; D possibly corresponds to TRBD2 (5 bases). Material: peripheral blood. CDR3 residues: CSVEDRGGRSIDEQFF. The CDR3 DNA follows: TGCAGCGTTGAAGATCGTGGAGGCAGGTCCATTGATGAGCAGTTCTTC.